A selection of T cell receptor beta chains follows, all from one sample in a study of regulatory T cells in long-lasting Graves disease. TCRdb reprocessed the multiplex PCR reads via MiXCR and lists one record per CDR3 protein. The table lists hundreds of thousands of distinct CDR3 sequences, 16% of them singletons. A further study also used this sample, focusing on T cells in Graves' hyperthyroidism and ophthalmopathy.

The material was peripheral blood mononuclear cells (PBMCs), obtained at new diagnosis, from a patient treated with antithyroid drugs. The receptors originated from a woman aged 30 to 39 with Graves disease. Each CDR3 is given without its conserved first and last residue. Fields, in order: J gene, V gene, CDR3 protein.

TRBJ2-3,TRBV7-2,ASSWTSGDTQY
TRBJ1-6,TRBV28,ASSTHRGNYSPLH
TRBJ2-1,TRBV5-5,ASSLGGVVSANEQF
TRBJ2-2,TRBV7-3,ASSLLVTATGELF
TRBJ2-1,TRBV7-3,ASSNLRTSGSYNEQF
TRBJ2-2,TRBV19,ASSWTIATGELF
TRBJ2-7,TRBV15,ATSREGGTRSPYEQY
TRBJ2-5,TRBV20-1,SARKGTGRQETQY
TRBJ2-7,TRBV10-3,ATRPGGINEQY
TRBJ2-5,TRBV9,ASSVGAGQETQY
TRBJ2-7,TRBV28,ASTTGAYEQY
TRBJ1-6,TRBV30,AWTAGTANSPLH
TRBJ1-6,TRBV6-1,ASSPPRDNSPLH
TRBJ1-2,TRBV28,ASSPILDRGNGYT
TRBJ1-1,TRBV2,ASSEDVRAF
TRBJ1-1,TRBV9,ASSVKVGDTEAF
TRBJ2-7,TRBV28,ASSLSGPTYEQY
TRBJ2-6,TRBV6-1,ASSPEGGGANVLT
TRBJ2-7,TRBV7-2,ASSLAGGGVSSYEQY
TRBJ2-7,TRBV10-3,ATTQGMSYEQY
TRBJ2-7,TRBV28,ASSAPWPFEQY
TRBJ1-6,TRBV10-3,AISETGSSYNSPLH
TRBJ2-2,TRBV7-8,ASSIRTGVFNTGELF
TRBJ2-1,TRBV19,ASNPRQGNEQF
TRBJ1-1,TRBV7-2,ASSSQQGAEAF
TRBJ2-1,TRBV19,ASNSGLPYNEQF
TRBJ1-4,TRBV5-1,ASSLGVGVTNEKLF
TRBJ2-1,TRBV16,ASSQTSANEQF
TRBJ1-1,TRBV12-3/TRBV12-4,ASRLPLTEAF
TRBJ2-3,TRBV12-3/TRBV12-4,ASSPGTSGITDTQY
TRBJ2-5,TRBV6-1,ASSDWAAMLQETQY
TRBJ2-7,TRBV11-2,ASSLGSGYYEQY
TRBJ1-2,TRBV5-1,ASREQGANYGYT
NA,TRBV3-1,ASSQGKTGYT
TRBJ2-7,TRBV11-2,ASSLYKGAYEQY
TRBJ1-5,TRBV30,AWTQGASQPQH
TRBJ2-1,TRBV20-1,SASPLLAGVGEQF
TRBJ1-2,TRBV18,ASSPGQGGYT
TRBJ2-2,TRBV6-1,ASNRRGSGRYTGELF
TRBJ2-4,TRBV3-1,ASSRGLVSIQY
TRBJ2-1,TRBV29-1,SVGGLEEVSYNEQF
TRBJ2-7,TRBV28,ASSRQGRVWYEQY
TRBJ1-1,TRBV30,AWSGLPGGPTEAF
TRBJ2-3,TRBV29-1,SVGNPGLGTDTQY
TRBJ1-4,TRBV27,ATRTGANEKLF
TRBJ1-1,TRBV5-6,ASSLLGPTWGAF
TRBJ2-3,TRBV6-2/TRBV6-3,ASSLRWGVLTDTQY
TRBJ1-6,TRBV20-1,SGRDLFRSSYNSPLH
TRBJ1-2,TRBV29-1,SVEWYSYGYT
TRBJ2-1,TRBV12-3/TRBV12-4,ASSFGDYNEQF